This T cell receptor beta chain was documented in a study of cytomegalovirus exposure and HLA in healthy donors. Study overall: Unique TCRs from HLA-typed donors, 65 million to 85 million of them, were held in an early data release.

Each donor was healthy, and each was a bone marrow donor. Findings of the study overall: Presence/absence analysis assumed near-uniform sequencing depth across donors. Most sequenced TCRs were rare (though some public TCRs occurred in many donors).

Germline V gene lookup returns CDR1 MDHEN and CDR2 SYDVKM. This CDR3 comprises 14 residues. Trimming removed 3 bases at V and 0 bases at J, with 6 bases between. On this clone itself: The antigen is not known.

Both 60 Vbeta primers and 13 Jbeta primers went into the PCR. The protocol was immunoSEQ multiplex PCR, while the TCRdb copy is restricted to in-frame clones and leaves out a portion. The sample lists more than 150,000 clones, approximately 84% seen once, with about 2.9% in the top ten. Sequencing was performed on PBMCs. The sequence was obtained from a woman aged 45-65 years in good health and CMV-seropositive. The chain carries TRBV28 and TRBJ1-3, with D possibly being TRBD1 (5 bases). CDR3 amino acids: CASSLGGSGNTIYF. As DNA, the CDR3 is TGTGCCAGCAGTTTGGGGGGCTCTGGAAACACCATATATTTT.